A few counts support the clone carrying this T cell receptor (beta chain). The germline V gene encodes CDR1 LNHDA and CDR2 SQIVND (reference sequence). The CDR3 has 21 amino acids. The V segment lost 3 bases and the J segment 1 base; nucleotides outside the gene matches: 21. The sample originates from a study of T cells in Graves' hyperthyroidism and ophthalmopathy. Across the study: Blood from the periphery was taken at initial diagnosis, before any treatment.

Using RNA transcripts as the source, TCR beta CDR3 regions were amplified. The HTBI primer set drove a first-round RT-PCR of the TCR CDR3. TCRdb called the multiplex PCR reads again in MiXCR, with one record for every CDR3 protein. The table lists 700,000 or so distinct CDR3 sequences, roughly 15% of them singletons, with approximately 8.4% in the top ten. Sequencing was done on a sample of blood. The origin of this receptor is a man aged 18 to 30 with Graves' hyperthyroidism. The chain employs TRBV19 and TRBJ1-5; 7 nucleotides align to TRBD1. CDR3 sequence (DNA): TGTGCCAGTAGTATCGATCCCCCCCGTTGGTCAAGACAGGGAAGCAATCAGCCCCAGCATTTT. Protein: CASSIDPPRWSRQGSNQPQHF.